The clone carrying this T cell receptor beta chain was counted between two and nine times. Its antigen is as yet unknown. The entry originates in a study of HIV-infected patients and healthy controls. Study-wide results and caveats: Compared with controls, mean Gini indices were significantly raised in HIV-infected repertoires, possibly indicating oligoclonality. HIV-infected patients and controls differed significantly in mean usage of eight alpha and eight beta V genes.

cDNA was made from 500 ng RNA using alpha and beta constant primers. Separate chain-specific third strand synthesis with multiplexing indices produced the alpha and beta libraries. A single record per CDR3 protein comes from TCRdb applying MiXCR to the 5' RACE reads. The sample holds 18,000 or so distinct CDR3 sequences, under 9.5% seen once. Follow-up blood was drawn about 14 weeks, roughly three months, after antiretroviral therapy began. No cell fractionation was done, so the repertoire covers all unsorted peripheral blood T cells. The material sequenced was blood, taken during antiretroviral therapy. The clonotype was recovered from an adult with HIV infection.

CDR3 sequence: CASSYSGALGNQPQHF. Written as DNA, the CDR3 is TGTGCCAGTAGTTATTCCGGGGCGTTGGGCAATCAGCCCCAGCATTTT. The chain joins TRBV19 to TRBJ1-5; the D gene is possibly TRBD1 (5 bases). V lost 5 bases and J lost 2, with 16 bases in between. Germline V gives CDR1 LNHDA, CDR2 SQIVND (reference sequence). The CDR3 is 16 residues long.